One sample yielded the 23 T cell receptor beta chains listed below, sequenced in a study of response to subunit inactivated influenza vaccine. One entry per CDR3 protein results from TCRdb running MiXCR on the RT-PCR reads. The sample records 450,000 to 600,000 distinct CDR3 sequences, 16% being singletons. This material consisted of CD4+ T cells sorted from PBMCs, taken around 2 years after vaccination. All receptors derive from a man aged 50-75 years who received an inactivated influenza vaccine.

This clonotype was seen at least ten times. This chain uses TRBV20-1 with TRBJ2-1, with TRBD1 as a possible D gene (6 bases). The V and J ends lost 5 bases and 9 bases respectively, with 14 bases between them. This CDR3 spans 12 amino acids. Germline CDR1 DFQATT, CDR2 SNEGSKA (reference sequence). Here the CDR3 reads CSAPRQVTEQFF. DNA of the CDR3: TGCAGTGCTCCCAGACAGGTCACTGAGCAGTTCTTC.

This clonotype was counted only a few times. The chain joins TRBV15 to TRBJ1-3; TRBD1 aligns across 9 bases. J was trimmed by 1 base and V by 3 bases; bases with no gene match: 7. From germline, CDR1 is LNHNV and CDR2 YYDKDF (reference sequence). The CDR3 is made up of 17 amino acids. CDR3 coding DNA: TGTGCCACCAGCAGGCTTGGACAGGGGCGATCTGGAAACACCATATATTTT. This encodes CATSRLGQGRSGNTIYF.

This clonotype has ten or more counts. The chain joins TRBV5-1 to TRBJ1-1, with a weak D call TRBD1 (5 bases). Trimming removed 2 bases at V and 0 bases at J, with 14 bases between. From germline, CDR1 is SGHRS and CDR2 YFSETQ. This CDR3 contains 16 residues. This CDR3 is CASSLKGEAMNTEAFF. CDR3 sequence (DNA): TGCGCCAGCAGCTTAAAAGGGGAGGCTATGAACACTGAAGCTTTCTTT. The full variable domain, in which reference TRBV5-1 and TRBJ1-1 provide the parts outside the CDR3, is KAGVTQTPRYLIKTRGQQVTLSCSPISGHRSVSWYQQTPGQGLQFLFEYFSETQRNKGNFPGRFSGRQFSNSRSEMNVSTLELGDSALYLCASSLKGEAMNTEAFFGQGTRLTVV.

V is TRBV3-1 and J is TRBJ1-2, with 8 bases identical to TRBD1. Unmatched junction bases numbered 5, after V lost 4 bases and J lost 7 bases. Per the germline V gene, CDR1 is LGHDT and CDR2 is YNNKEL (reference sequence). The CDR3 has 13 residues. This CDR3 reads CASSREQGAGYTF. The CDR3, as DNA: TGTGCCAGCAGCCGAGAGCAGGGGGCTGGCTACACCTTC.

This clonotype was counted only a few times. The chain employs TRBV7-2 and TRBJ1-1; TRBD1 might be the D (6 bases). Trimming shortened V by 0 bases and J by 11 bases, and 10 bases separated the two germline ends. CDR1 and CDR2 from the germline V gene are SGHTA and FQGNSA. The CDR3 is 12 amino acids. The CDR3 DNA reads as TGTGCCAGCAGCTTAGCGCCAGGGGCGGCTTTCTTT. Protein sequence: CASSLAPGAAFF.

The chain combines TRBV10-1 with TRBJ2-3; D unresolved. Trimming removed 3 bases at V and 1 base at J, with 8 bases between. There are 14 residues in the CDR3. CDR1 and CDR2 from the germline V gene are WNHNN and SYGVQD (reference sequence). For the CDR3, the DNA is TGCGCCAGCAGTGAAGTGCGTCGCACAGATACGCAGTATTTT. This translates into CASSEVRRTDTQYF.

In DNA form, the CDR3 reads TGCGCCAGCAGCCTGTCTCGGGAGGCCTACAATGAGCAGTTCTTC. Its translation: CASSLSREAYNEQFF. The chain links TRBV4-3 to TRBJ2-1; 7 nucleotides align to TRBD2. The germline V gene has CDR1 LGHNA and CDR2 YSLEER. The ends lost 4 bases at V and 2 bases at J; junction bases unmatched: 5. There are 15 residues in the CDR3.

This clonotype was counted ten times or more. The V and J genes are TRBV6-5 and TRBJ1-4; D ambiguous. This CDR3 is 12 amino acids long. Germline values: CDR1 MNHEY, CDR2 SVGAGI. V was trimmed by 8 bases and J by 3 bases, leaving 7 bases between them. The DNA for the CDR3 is TGTGCCAGCGGTAGATCTAATGAAAAACTGTTTTTT. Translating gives CASGRSNEKLFF.

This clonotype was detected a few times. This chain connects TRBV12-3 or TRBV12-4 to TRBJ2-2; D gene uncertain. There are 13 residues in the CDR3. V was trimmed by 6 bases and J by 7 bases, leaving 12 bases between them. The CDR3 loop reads CASSRIDGGELFF. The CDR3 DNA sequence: TGTGCCAGCAGCCGTATTGACGGCGGGGAGCTGTTTTTT.

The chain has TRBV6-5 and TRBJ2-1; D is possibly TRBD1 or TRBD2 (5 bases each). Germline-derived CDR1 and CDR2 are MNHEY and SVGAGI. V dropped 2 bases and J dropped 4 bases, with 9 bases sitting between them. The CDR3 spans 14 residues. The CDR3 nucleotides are TGTGCCAGCAGTTACCTGGGGGAGTACAATGAGCAGTTCTTC. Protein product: CASSYLGEYNEQFF.

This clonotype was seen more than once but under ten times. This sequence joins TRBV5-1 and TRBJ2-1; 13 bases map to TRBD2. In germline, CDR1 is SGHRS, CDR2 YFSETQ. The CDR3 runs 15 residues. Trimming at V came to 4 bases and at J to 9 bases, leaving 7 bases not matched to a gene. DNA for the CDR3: TGCGCCAGCAGCCAACTAGCGGGGGGGCCCGTTGAGCAGTTCTTC. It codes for CASSQLAGGPVEQFF.

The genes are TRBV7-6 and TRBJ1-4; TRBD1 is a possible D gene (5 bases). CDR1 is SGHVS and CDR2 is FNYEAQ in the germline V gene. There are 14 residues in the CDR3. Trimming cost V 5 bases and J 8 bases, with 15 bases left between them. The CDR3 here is CASSQGPTSEKLFF. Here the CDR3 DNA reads TGTGCCAGCAGCCAGGGACCCACCAGCGAAAAACTGTTTTTT.

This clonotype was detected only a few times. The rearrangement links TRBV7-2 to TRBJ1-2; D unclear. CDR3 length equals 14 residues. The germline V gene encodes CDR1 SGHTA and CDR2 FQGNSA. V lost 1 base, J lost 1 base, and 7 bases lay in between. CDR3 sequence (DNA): TGTGCCAGCAGCTTAGATTTGTATAACTATGGCTACACCTTC. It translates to CASSLDLYNYGYTF.

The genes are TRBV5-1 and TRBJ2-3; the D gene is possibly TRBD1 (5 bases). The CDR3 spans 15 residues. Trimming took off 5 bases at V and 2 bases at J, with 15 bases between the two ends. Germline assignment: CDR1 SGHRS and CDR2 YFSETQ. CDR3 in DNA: TGCGCCAGCAGTCATCAGGGCCTCTTCACAGATACGCAGTATTTT. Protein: CASSHQGLFTDTQYF.

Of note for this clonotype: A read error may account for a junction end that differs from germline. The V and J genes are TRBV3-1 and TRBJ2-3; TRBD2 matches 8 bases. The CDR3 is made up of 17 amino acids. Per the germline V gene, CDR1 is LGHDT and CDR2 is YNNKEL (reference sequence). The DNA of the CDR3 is TGTGCCTGCAGCCACGCGCGTAGCGGGGCTAGCACAGATACGCAGTATTTT. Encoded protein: CACSHARSGASTDTQYF.

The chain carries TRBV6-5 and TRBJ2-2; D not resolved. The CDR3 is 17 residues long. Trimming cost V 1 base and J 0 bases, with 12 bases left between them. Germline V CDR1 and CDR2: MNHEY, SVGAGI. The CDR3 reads CASSYLFGPTNTGELFF. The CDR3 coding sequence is TGTGCCAGCAGTTACTTGTTCGGACCTACGAACACCGGGGAGCTGTTTTTT.

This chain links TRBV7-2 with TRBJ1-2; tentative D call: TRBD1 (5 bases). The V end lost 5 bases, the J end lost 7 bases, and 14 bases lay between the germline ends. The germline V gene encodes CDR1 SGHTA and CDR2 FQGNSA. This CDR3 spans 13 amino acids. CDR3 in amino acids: CASSQPQGAGYTF. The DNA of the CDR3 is TGTGCCAGCAGCCAACCCCAGGGTGCTGGCTACACCTTC.

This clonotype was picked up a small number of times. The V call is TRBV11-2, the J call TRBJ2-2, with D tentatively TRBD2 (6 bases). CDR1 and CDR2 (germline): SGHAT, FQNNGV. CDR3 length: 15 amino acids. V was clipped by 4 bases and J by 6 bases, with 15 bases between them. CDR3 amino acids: CASSYGGIEAGELFF. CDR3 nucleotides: TGTGCCAGCAGCTATGGAGGGATTGAGGCCGGGGAGCTGTTTTTT.

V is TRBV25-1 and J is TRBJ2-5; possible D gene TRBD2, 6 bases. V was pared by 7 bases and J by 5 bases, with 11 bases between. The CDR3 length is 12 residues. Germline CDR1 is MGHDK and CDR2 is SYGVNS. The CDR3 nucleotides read TGTGCCAGCACCAGTGGGGGGGAGACCCAGTACTTC. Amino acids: CASTSGGETQYF.

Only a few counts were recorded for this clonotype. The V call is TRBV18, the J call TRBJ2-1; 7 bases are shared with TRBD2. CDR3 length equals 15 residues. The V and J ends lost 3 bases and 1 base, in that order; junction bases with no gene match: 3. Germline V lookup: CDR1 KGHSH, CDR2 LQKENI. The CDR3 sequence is CASSPSAGSYNEQFF. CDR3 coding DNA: TGTGCCAGCTCACCGTCAGCGGGATCCTACAATGAGCAGTTCTTC.

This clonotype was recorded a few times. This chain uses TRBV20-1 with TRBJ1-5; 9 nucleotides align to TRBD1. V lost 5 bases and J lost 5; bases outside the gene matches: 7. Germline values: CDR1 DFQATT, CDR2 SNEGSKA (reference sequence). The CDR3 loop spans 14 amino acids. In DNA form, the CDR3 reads TGCAGTGCTTTGCGGGACAGGGTCGATCAGCCCCAGCATTTT. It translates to CSALRDRVDQPQHF.

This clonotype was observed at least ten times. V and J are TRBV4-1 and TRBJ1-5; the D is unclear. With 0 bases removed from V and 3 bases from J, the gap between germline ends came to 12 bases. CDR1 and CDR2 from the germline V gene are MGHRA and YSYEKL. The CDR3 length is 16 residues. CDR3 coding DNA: TGCGCCAGCAGCCAAGATTTCGGGGTGAACAATCAGCCCCAGCATTTT. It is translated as CASSQDFGVNNQPQHF.

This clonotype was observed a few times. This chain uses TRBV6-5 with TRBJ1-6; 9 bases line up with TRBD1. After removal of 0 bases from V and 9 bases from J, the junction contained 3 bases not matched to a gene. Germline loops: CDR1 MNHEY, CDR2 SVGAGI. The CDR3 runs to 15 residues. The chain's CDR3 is CASSYSDRGGSPLHF. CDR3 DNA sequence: TGTGCCAGCAGTTACTCGGACAGGGGAGGTTCACCCCTCCACTTT.